Each of the 29 T cell receptor beta chains below was sequenced from the same sample in a study of shared clonotypes between healthy human individuals. Sequencing used immunoSEQ multiplex PCR; TCRdb keeps in-frame clones, though not all of them. The sample gives 2.3 million or so clones, 85% to 95% of which show up once; about 0.37% is in the top ten. The material sequenced was naive CD4+ T cells from PBMCs. Described subset: CD45RA+ positively selected. These receptors came from a man younger than 35 in good health. Some clones in this sample may be carry-over from other donors' samples.

J is TRBJ2-5 and V is TRBV7-9, with 9 bases matching TRBD1. The CDR3 runs to 15 residues. Germline lookup yields CDR1 SEHNR and CDR2 FQNEAQ (reference sequence). Trimming removed 5 bases from V and 4 bases from J; junction bases left unmatched: 8. CDR3 sequence (DNA): TGTGCCAGCAGCCTCATGGGGACAGGGTCAGAGACCCAGTACTTC. Protein sequence: CASSLMGTGSETQYF.

As for this clone: This CDR3 is also generated by other DNA sequences in the sample. The chain joins TRBV11-3 to TRBJ2-3; TRBD2 matches at 7 bases. The ends lost 3 bases at V and 1 base at J; junction bases unmatched: 4. CDR1 is SGHNT, CDR2 YENEEA, per germline. The CDR3 runs 15 residues. CDR3 loop: CASSLGGSGTDTQYF. In DNA, the CDR3 is TGTGCCAGCAGCTTGGGGGGGTCTGGCACAGATACGCAGTATTTT. The whole variable domain, filled in from reference TRBV11-3 and TRBJ2-3, reads EAGVVQSPRYKIIEKKQPVAFWCNPISGHNTLYWYLQNLGQGPELLIRYENEEAVDDSQLPKDRFSAERLKGVDSTLKIQPAELGDSAVYLCASSLGGSGTDTQYFGPGTRLTVL.

The chain employs TRBV9 and TRBJ2-5; TRBD1 matches at 9 bases. The CDR3 covers 15 residues. Germline CDR1 SGDLS, CDR2 YYNGEE. The ends lost 3 bases at V and 2 bases at J; junction bases unmatched: 5. The CDR3 loop is CASSATGTGQETQYF. In nucleotides, the CDR3 is TGTGCCAGCAGCGCTACCGGGACAGGGCAAGAGACCCAGTACTTC.

A single count supports this clone. The rearrangement uses TRBV6-1 and TRBJ2-7; 9 positions match TRBD1. The germline V gene has CDR1 MNHNS and CDR2 SASEGT. With 6 bases clipped from V and 1 base from J, the junction kept 7 bases outside the gene matches. The CDR3 covers 15 residues. In DNA, the CDR3 is TGTGCCAGCAGCTCCGGGACAGGGTTATCCTACGAGCAGTACTTC. It encodes CASSSGTGLSYEQYF.

The count of this clone is one. The CDR3 bases are TGTGCCAGCAGCCTTAGGGGGGTCCCACGGGAGACCCAGTACTTC. Encoded protein: CASSLRGVPRETQYF. The rearrangement links TRBV9 to TRBJ2-5, with D tentatively TRBD1 or TRBD2 (6 bases each). The germline CDR1 and CDR2 sequences are SGDLS and YYNGEE. V lost 4 bases and J 5 bases, leaving 18 bases between the germline ends. The CDR3 contains 15 residues.

This chain connects TRBV2 to TRBJ2-5; D is uncertain. Germline loops: CDR1 SNHLY, CDR2 FYNNEI. The CDR3 has 14 amino acids. V gave up 3 bases and J gave up 5 bases, with 13 bases separating them. CDR3 coding DNA: TGTGCCAGCAGTGAGATTGAACGGTGGGAGACCCAGTACTTC. It yields the protein CASSEIERWETQYF.

This chain uses TRBV11-2 with TRBJ1-2, with D perhaps TRBD1 (5 bases). Germline CDR1 SGHAT, CDR2 FQNNGV. This CDR3 has 14 amino acids. Trimming pared 3 bases from V and 4 bases from J, leaving 12 bases between. The CDR3 DNA sequence: TGTGCCAGCAGCTTGCGACAGTCCTCCTATGGCTACACCTTC. Its translation: CASSLRQSSYGYTF.

As concerns this clone: Other DNA sequences in the same sample also yield this CDR3. V and J are TRBV18 and TRBJ1-1, with D unclear. The length of the CDR3 is 13 residues. Deletions cut 5 bases from V and 0 bases from J, with 7 bases between. Germline CDR1 KGHSH, CDR2 LQKENI. CDR3 amino acids: CASSSGVNTEAFF. The CDR3 bases are TGTGCCAGCTCATCTGGGGTGAACACTGAAGCTTTCTTT.

This chain joins TRBV28 and TRBJ1-2; D ambiguous. This CDR3 is built from 13 residues. The V gene's germline CDR1 is MDHEN and CDR2 SYDVKM. V was pared by 2 bases and J by 5 bases, with 9 bases between. The CDR3 reads CASSLPSVYGYTF. The CDR3 nucleotides are TGTGCCAGCAGTTTACCTTCGGTTTATGGCTACACCTTC.

CDR3 sequence: CASSPLTQGSSYEQYF. In nucleotides, the CDR3 is TGTGCCAGCTCACCACTTACGCAGGGGAGTTCCTACGAGCAGTACTTC. The chain couples TRBV18 to TRBJ2-7; maybe TRBD1 (6 bases). Germline assignment: CDR1 KGHSH and CDR2 LQKENI. The germline V and J ends were trimmed by 1 base and 1 base, with 14 bases remaining between them. This CDR3 has 16 amino acids.

This clone was counted once. The rearrangement links TRBV9 to TRBJ2-7; D is possibly TRBD1 (6 bases). Germline loops: CDR1 SGDLS, CDR2 YYNGEE. Between the trimmed V and J ends, which lost 0 bases and 5 bases, there was a span of 6 bases. This CDR3 spans 12 amino acids. CDR3 residues: CASSVDRDEQYF. The CDR3 DNA sequence: TGTGCCAGCAGCGTAGACAGGGACGAGCAGTACTTC.

The chain carries TRBV11-1 and TRBJ2-3, with TRBD2 matching 8 bases. Germline CDR1 is SGHAT and CDR2 is FQDESV (reference sequence). The CDR3 has 18 amino acids. Trimming cost V 8 bases and J 2 bases; bases outside gene matches: 18. The CDR3 reads CASANRDLGRGVTDTQYF. CDR3 DNA: TGTGCCAGCGCAAACAGGGACCTCGGGAGGGGAGTCACAGATACGCAGTATTTT.

This chain joins TRBV5-1 and TRBJ2-3; 9 nucleotides agree with TRBD1. Germline values: CDR1 SGHRS, CDR2 YFSETQ. The V segment lost 5 bases and the J segment 5 bases; nucleotides outside the gene matches: 6. The CDR3 totals 14 residues. The CDR3: CASRTGGPEDTQYF. The CDR3 DNA sequence: TGCGCCAGCAGGACAGGGGGGCCGGAAGATACGCAGTATTTT.

Note on this clone: The sample carries other DNA sequences with the same CDR3. The chain carries TRBV28 and TRBJ1-2, with 8 nucleotides matching TRBD1. Germline values: CDR1 MDHEN, CDR2 SYDVKM. J gave up 4 bases and V 5 bases, and 3 bases lay outside the gene matches. This CDR3 is built from 13 residues. This CDR3 is CASSRQGAYGYTF. The CDR3 bases are TGTGCCAGCAGTAGGCAGGGGGCCTATGGCTACACCTTC.

This chain connects TRBV27 to TRBJ1-2; no reliable D call. The CDR3 is 14 amino acids. Trimming left V 1 base short and J 3 bases short, with 9 bases between. Germline-derived CDR1 and CDR2 are MNHEY and SMNVEV (reference sequence). The CDR3 protein is CASSLLPTYYGYTF. The CDR3, as DNA: TGTGCCAGCAGTTTATTACCCACATACTATGGCTACACCTTC.

The V and J genes are TRBV18 and TRBJ1-2; a weak D match, TRBD1 (5 bases). V was trimmed by 2 bases and J by 4 bases, leaving 20 bases between them. CDR1 is KGHSH and CDR2 is LQKENI in the germline V gene. The length of the CDR3 is 17 residues. The CDR3, as DNA: TGTGCCAGCTCACCAAATGCACGGGGACGAACTGGCTATGGCTACACCTTC. This sequence encodes CASSPNARGRTGYGYTF.

The count of this clone is one. J is TRBJ2-3 and V is TRBV28; 10 positions agree with TRBD2. CDR1 and CDR2 (germline): MDHEN, SYDVKM. The length of the CDR3 is 16 residues. J gave up 3 bases and V 5 bases, and 8 bases lay outside the gene matches. The CDR3 loop reads CASSAQLAGTTDTQYF. The CDR3 region has the DNA TGTGCCAGCAGTGCCCAACTAGCGGGAACTACAGATACGCAGTATTTT.

The chain employs TRBV5-6 and TRBJ1-1; the D is unclear. V lost 1 base to trimming and J lost 0 bases, with 13 bases between them. The CDR3 loop spans 16 amino acids. Germline V CDR1 and CDR2: SGHDT, YYEEEE. The CDR3 nucleotides are TGTGCCAGCAGCTTGTACGGGTCGCAGATGAACACTGAAGCTTTCTTT. The encoded protein is CASSLYGSQMNTEAFF.

This clone was observed once. This specimen includes other DNA sequences encoding the same CDR3. The chain couples TRBV5-4 to TRBJ2-7; 9 bases agree with TRBD2. Per germline, CDR1 SGHNT and CDR2 YYREEE (reference sequence). The CDR3 spans 15 residues. Trimming removed 2 bases from V and 1 base from J; junction bases left unmatched: 4. The CDR3 nucleotides are TGTGCCAGCAGCTTAGGACTAGCGAAATCCTACGAGCAGTACTTC. Protein: CASSLGLAKSYEQYF. Full variable domain (missing parts from reference TRBV5-4 and TRBJ2-7): ETGVTQSPTHLIKTRGQQVTLRCSSQSGHNTVSWYQQALGQGPQFIFQYYREEENGRGNFPPRFSGLQFPNYSSELNVNALELDDSALYLCASSLGLAKSYEQYFGPGTRLTVT.

This chain connects TRBV28 to TRBJ1-4, with D uncertain. CDR3 size: 13 residues. Germline V gene data show CDR1 as MDHEN and CDR2 as SYDVKM. V was shortened by 7 bases and J by 6 bases, with 12 bases between the two germline ends. The CDR3 DNA sequence: TGTGCCAGCACCCCCAGGCTCGATGAAAAACTGTTTTTT. This gives the protein CASTPRLDEKLFF. Full variable domain (remainder filled in from reference TRBV28 and TRBJ1-4): DVKVTQSSRYLVKRTGEKVFLECVQDMDHENMFWYRQDPGLGLRLIYFSYDVKMKEKGDIPEGYSVSREKKERFSLILESASTNQTSMYLCASTPRLDEKLFFGSGTQLSVL.

The rearrangement joins TRBV9 to TRBJ1-2; weak D call: TRBD1 (5 bases). The CDR3 has 16 residues. With 3 bases removed from V and 4 bases from J, the gap between germline ends came to 19 bases. Per the germline V gene, CDR1 is SGDLS and CDR2 is YYNGEE. CDR3 protein: CASSDRPGGSSYGYTF. The CDR3 region has the DNA TGTGCCAGCAGCGACAGGCCGGGAGGCAGCAGCTATGGCTACACCTTC.

The chain has TRBV10-3 and TRBJ1-5, with D unresolved. The germline V gene has CDR1 ENHRY and CDR2 SYGVKD. V lost 2 bases, J lost 6 bases, and 17 bases lay in between. The CDR3 is 16 residues long. The DNA for the CDR3 is TGTGCCATCAGTGAGACCTGGAGGACGGGAAGTCAGCCCCAGCATTTT. Translation gives CAISETWRTGSQPQHF.

The chain links TRBV5-8 to TRBJ2-2, with a weak D call TRBD1 (5 bases). The CDR3 spans 13 residues. Germline V gene lookup returns CDR1 SGHTS and CDR2 YDEGEE. V dropped 3 bases and J dropped 7 bases, with 10 bases sitting between them. The CDR3 nucleotides are TGTGCCAGCAGCTACCAGGGTGGCGGGGAGCTGTTTTTT. It specifies CASSYQGGGELFF.

The chain has TRBV5-1 and TRBJ1-1; TRBD1 matches 11 bases. Per germline, CDR1 SGHRS and CDR2 YFSETQ. After removal of 4 bases from V and 4 bases from J, the junction contained 9 bases not matched to a gene. The CDR3 sequence is 16 residues long. The CDR3 sequence is CASSRTGGGLPTEAFF. As DNA, the CDR3 is TGCGCCAGCAGCCGGACAGGGGGCGGGTTGCCCACTGAAGCTTTCTTT.

This clone was seen only once. Other DNA sequences in this sample translate to the same CDR3. The CDR3 bases are TGTGCCACCAGCAGAGATTTGGGGTATACTGAAGCTTTCTTT. Protein product: CATSRDLGYTEAFF. This chain connects TRBV15 to TRBJ1-1; D unresolved. V lost 0 bases to trimming and J lost 5 bases, with 10 bases between them. The CDR3 runs 14 residues. Germline CDR1 is LNHNV and CDR2 is YYDKDF (reference sequence).

The chain recombines TRBV7-2 with TRBJ1-1; 9 bases are a match to TRBD1. Germline CDR1 is SGHTA and CDR2 is FQGNSA. CDR3 length: 14 residues. V lost 4 bases to trimming and J lost 4 bases; unmatched junction nucleotides: 4. CDR3 sequence reads: CASSSDRGSTEAFF. The CDR3 DNA is TGTGCCAGCAGCTCAGACAGGGGGAGCACTGAAGCTTTCTTT.

This sequence joins TRBV27 and TRBJ1-2; TRBD1 might be the D (6 bases). The ends were cut back, 7 bases at V and 0 bases at J, with 18 bases in the middle. CDR1 is MNHEY and CDR2 is SMNVEV in the germline V gene (reference sequence). The CDR3 runs 16 residues. As DNA, the CDR3 is TGTGCCAGCACCCTCAAGGGACAACCTACTAACTATGGCTACACCTTC. Encoded protein: CASTLKGQPTNYGYTF.

The rearrangement joins TRBV30 to TRBJ1-3, with D unresolved. V was trimmed by 0 bases and J by 4 bases, leaving 7 bases between them. The germline CDR1 and CDR2 sequences are GTSNPN and SVGIG (reference sequence). The CDR3 totals 13 residues. The CDR3 spells CAWSVLGGNTIYF. For the CDR3, the DNA is TGTGCCTGGAGTGTACTCGGAGGAAACACCATATATTTT.

This rearrangement joins TRBV27 to TRBJ2-7; D is perhaps TRBD1 (5 bases). The V and J ends lost 1 base and 2 bases respectively, with 18 bases between them. The CDR3 runs to 17 residues. In germline, CDR1 is MNHEY, CDR2 SMNVEV (reference sequence). The CDR3 spells CASSLYPPAGFTYEQYF. As DNA, the CDR3 is TGTGCCAGCAGTTTATACCCCCCAGCAGGGTTCACCTACGAGCAGTACTTC.